This TCR beta chain was retrieved from a study of T cells in women clearing cervical HPV infection. Overall study: Donors had HPV16-related CIN3 or worse; 2 had invasive cancer.

Regarding this clone: Read data end 3 residues before the CDR3 end; the end is taken from the germline J gene.

Average input was 1200 ng genomic DNA for immunoSEQ TCR beta CDR3 amplification. Libraries were prepared by immunoSEQ multiplex PCR; TCRdb keeps only in-frame clonotypes and omits some of them. This table lists tens of thousands of clones. Per the germline V gene, CDR1 is KGHSH and CDR2 is LQKENI. The CDR3 loop spans 14 amino acids. The chain combines TRBV18 with TRBJ1-4, with D perhaps TRBD1 (5 bases). Input material: blood buffy coat. The receptor was isolated from a woman aged 18 to 75 with a cervical HPV16 infection that either progressed to CIN3+ or cleared (not recorded which). Incomplete CDR3 DNA: TGTGCCAGCTCACCCCCCTCTGGGGCCAACGTA. The encoded protein is CASSPPSGANV. The entire CDR3 protein is CASSPPSGANVLFF. Looking up the rest from reference TRBV18 and TRBJ1-4 gives the full variable domain: NAGVMQNPRHLVRRRGQEARLRCSPMKGHSHVYWYRQLPEEGLKFMVYLQKENIIDESGMPKERFSAEFPKEGPSILRIQQVVRGDSAAYFCASSPPSGANVLFFGSGTQLSVL.